This TCR beta chain is drawn from a study of cytomegalovirus exposure and HLA in healthy donors. In germline, CDR1 is SGHRS, CDR2 YFSETQ. This CDR3 is 13 amino acids long. Trimming removed 2 bases at V and 7 bases at J, with 13 bases between. General study findings and limits: Data from an earlier analysis indicated that most TCR beta V segments were productive either about 87% or about 30% of the time. Associated with HLA alleles at 0.05 false discovery rate in a later analysis were fewer than 20,000 TCR beta sequences. The study assumed roughly uniform donor sequencing depth for presence/absence analyses. 87-base-pair reads could not separate some V segments, including TRBV6-2 and TRBV6-3.

A note on this clone: The antigen is not known.

PCR was performed using 60 Vbeta and 13 Jbeta primers. Only in-frame clones appear in the TCRdb table, and some are missing; sequencing was by immunoSEQ multiplex PCR. The profile shows around 150,000 clones, roughly 84% of them singletons. Input material: PBMCs. The receptor was isolated from a man between 18 and 35 years old in good health and CMV-seropositive. The chain is built from TRBV5-1 and TRBJ2-7, with D tentatively TRBD1 (5 bases). The CDR3 is CASSLQERTEQYF. The CDR3 region has the DNA TGCGCCAGCAGCTTACAGGAAAGGACAGAGCAGTACTTC.